Following are 20 T cell receptor beta chains from one sample sequenced in a study of blood T cell repertoires in COVID-19. Assay used: immunoSEQ multiplex PCR; TCRdb lists only in-frame clones, some missing. The sample includes 500,000 to 600,000 clones, about 89% of them seen just once. The specimen sequenced was peripheral blood. Receptors originate from a woman aged 50 to 65 with COVID-19, enrolled during active disease.

This chain links TRBV2 with TRBJ2-5; 8 bases line up with TRBD2. V shed 4 bases and J 5 bases; nucleotides not matched to a gene: 3. Looked up from germline, CDR1 is SNHLY and CDR2 is FYNNEI. The CDR3 covers 13 residues. The CDR3 nucleotides read TGTGCCAGCAGTGGGGGACTAGTCGAGACCCAGTACTTC. This encodes CASSGGLVETQYF.

This chain joins TRBV19 and TRBJ1-4; tentative D call: TRBD1 (5 bases). Trimming removed 5 bases at V and 0 bases at J, with 16 bases between. Germline V gene data show CDR1 as LNHDA and CDR2 as SQIVND (reference sequence). CDR3 size: 17 residues. In nucleotides, the CDR3 is TGTGCCAGTAGTCTTTATGCGGACACCTCAACTAATGAAAAACTGTTTTTT. This gives the protein CASSLYADTSTNEKLFF.

The chain has TRBV25-1 and TRBJ1-4, with 8 bases identical to TRBD1. V gave up 4 bases and J gave up 3 bases; unmatched junction bases: 10. The germline gives CDR1 MGHDK, CDR2 SYGVNS. This CDR3 comprises 17 residues. The CDR3 DNA sequence: TGTGCCAGCAGTGGGTGGACAGGGAGGTTTTCTAATGAAAAACTGTTTTTT. Translated: CASSGWTGRFSNEKLFF.

This chain connects TRBV9 to TRBJ2-1, with a weak D call TRBD1 (6 bases). Germline loops: CDR1 SGDLS, CDR2 YYNGEE. V lost 0 bases and J lost 9, with 10 bases in between. This CDR3 is 13 amino acids long. The CDR3 region has the DNA TGTGCCAGCAGCGTAGGTAGCAGGGGTGAGCAGTTCTTC. Encoded protein: CASSVGSRGEQFF.

In its sample, this clone was seen a few times. The chain is built from TRBV3-1 (or the pseudogene TRBV3-2) and TRBJ1-2; 8 nucleotides align to TRBD1. The V and J ends lost 1 base and 8 bases, in that order; junction bases with no gene match: 12. Germline values: CDR1 LGHDT, CDR2 YNNKEL (reference sequence). The length of the CDR3 is 16 residues. DNA of the CDR3: TGTGCCAGCAGCCAAGTCCGCCACGCAGGGGGCGGGGGCTACACCTTC. Translating gives CASSQVRHAGGGGYTF.

The chain couples TRBV18 to TRBJ2-1; possible D gene TRBD1, 7 bases. V shed 1 base and J shed 10 bases, with 23 bases lying between them. From germline, CDR1 is KGHSH and CDR2 LQKENI. The CDR3 is 17 amino acids. The CDR3 protein is CASSPLTTGRWLSEQFF. The DNA for the CDR3 is TGTGCCAGCTCACCACTTACGACAGGGAGGTGGTTAAGCGAGCAGTTCTTC.

The chain uses TRBV9 and TRBJ1-5, with D uncertain. With 4 bases removed from V and 3 bases from J, the gap between germline ends came to 14 bases. The CDR3 loop spans 15 amino acids. The V gene's germline CDR1 is SGDLS and CDR2 YYNGEE. This CDR3 reads CASSRDNSLNQPQHF. The CDR3 coding sequence is TGTGCCAGCAGCCGGGATAACAGCCTCAATCAGCCCCAGCATTTT.

The chain has TRBV3-1 (or the pseudogene TRBV3-2) and TRBJ2-5; D is perhaps TRBD2 (7 bases). Germline CDR1 is LGHDT and CDR2 is YNNKEL (reference sequence). The CDR3 extends over 18 amino acids. V lost 4 bases to trimming and J lost 1 base, with 22 bases between them. CDR3 loop: CASSLAPGGGSSQETQYF. CDR3 bases: TGTGCCAGCAGCCTCGCGCCTGGGGGGGGCAGTTCCCAAGAGACCCAGTACTTC.

The genes are TRBV24-1 and TRBJ1-2, with 7 nucleotides matching TRBD1. The CDR3 totals 11 residues. Trimming took 9 bases from V and 5 from J; bases not matched to a gene: 2. CDR1 KGHDR and CDR2 SFDVKD come from the germline V gene. CDR3 loop: CATGGQYGYTF. The CDR3 coding sequence is TGTGCCACCGGGGGACAGTATGGCTACACCTTC.

The chain joins TRBV11-2 to TRBJ2-3; D is ambiguous. Germline V CDR1 and CDR2: SGHAT, FQNNGV. Deletions cut 2 bases from V and 7 bases from J, with 7 bases between. The CDR3 is made up of 12 amino acids. CDR3 nucleotides: TGTGCCAGCAGCTTACCCGGGTATACGCAGTATTTT. Protein product: CASSLPGYTQYF. Supplemented by reference TRBV11-2 and TRBJ2-3, the full variable domain reads EAGVAQSPRYKIIEKRQSVAFWCNPISGHATLYWYQQILGQGPKLLIQFQNNGVVDDSQLPKDRFSAERLKGVDSTLKIQPAKLEDSAVYLCASSLPGYTQYFGPGTRLTVL.

The V call is TRBV2, the J call TRBJ2-2, with TRBD1 as a possible D gene (5 bases). Germline V gene sequence: CDR1 SNHLY, CDR2 FYNNEI. The CDR3 consists of 11 residues. For the CDR3, the DNA is TGTCCAGACAGAAACACCGGGGAGCTGTTTTTT. Translated, it gives CPDRNTGELFF. The complete variable domain, with remaining parts taken from reference TRBV2 and TRBJ2-2, reads EPEVTQTPSHQVTQMGQEVILRCVPISNHLYFYWYRQILGQKVEFLVSFYNNEISEKSEIFDDQFSVERPDGSNFTLKIRSTKLEDSAMYFCPDRNTGELFFGEGSRLTVL.

V usage is TRBV4-1 and J usage is TRBJ2-1, with 10 bases lining up with TRBD2. The V and J ends lost 4 bases and 9 bases, in that order; junction bases with no gene match: 12. This CDR3 has 16 amino acids. Germline V gene data show CDR1 as MGHRA and CDR2 as YSYEKL. CDR3 in DNA: TGCGCCAGCAGCCCCCGGGTAGCGGGGGGATTAAGTGAGCAGTTCTTC. Translated: CASSPRVAGGLSEQFF.

The V gene is TRBV18, the J gene TRBJ1-2; 7 nucleotides line up with TRBD1. The CDR3 covers 13 residues. V lost 3 bases, J lost 4 bases, and 2 bases stayed unmatched. Germline CDR1 reads KGHSH; CDR2 reads LQKENI. Written as DNA, the CDR3 is TGTGCCAGCTCACCGGGACAGAGCTATGGCTACACCTTC. Its protein is CASSPGQSYGYTF.

This clone was seen a single time. The gene calls are TRBV7-9 and TRBJ2-6; 9 bases fit TRBD1. Germline CDR1 is SEHNR and CDR2 is FQNEAQ (reference sequence). This CDR3 comprises 18 residues. Trimming cost V 5 bases and J 2 bases; bases outside gene matches: 10. The CDR3 DNA follows: TGTGCCAGCAGCCCAGCCGGGGACAGGGCGGCTGGGGCCAACGTCCTGACTTTC. Amino acids: CASSPAGDRAAGANVLTF. The whole variable domain, filled in from reference TRBV7-9 and TRBJ2-6, reads DTGVSQNPRHKITKRGQNVTFRCDPISEHNRLYWYRQTLGQGPEFLTYFQNEAQLEKSRLLSDRFSAERPKGSFSTLEIQRTEQGDSAMYLCASSPAGDRAAGANVLTFGAGSRLTVL.

The chain is built from TRBV5-5 and TRBJ1-5; D not resolved. Trimming shortened V by 1 base and J by 0 bases, and 14 bases separated the two germline ends. This CDR3 spans 17 amino acids. The germline V gene has CDR1 SGHKS and CDR2 YYEKEE (reference sequence). CDR3 region: CASSLSVRSYSNQPQHF. The DNA for the CDR3 is TGTGCCAGCAGCTTGTCGGTCCGGTCATATAGCAATCAGCCCCAGCATTTT.

Regarding this clone: This CDR3 is also generated by other DNA sequences in the sample. The chain employs TRBV5-1 and TRBJ1-1; D is unclear. The germline V gene has CDR1 SGHRS and CDR2 YFSETQ. Trimming left V 0 bases short and J 1 base short, with 7 bases between. This CDR3 has 14 residues. The chain's CDR3 is CASSLGGGNTEAFF. CDR3 coding DNA: TGCGCCAGCAGCTTGGGTGGAGGGAACACTGAAGCTTTCTTT.

This chain joins TRBV5-1 and TRBJ2-7; D not resolved. Trimming removed 4 bases from V and 5 bases from J, with 19 bases in between. The CDR3 is made up of 15 amino acids. Germline assignment: CDR1 SGHRS and CDR2 YFSETQ. CDR3 nucleotide sequence: TGCGCCAGCAGCCCTGGCGTACGGGTCAGCGACGAGCAGTACTTC. Translated, it gives CASSPGVRVSDEQYF.

The rearrangement joins TRBV4-1 to TRBJ2-1; D possibly corresponds to TRBD1 (6 bases). This CDR3 contains 20 residues. Germline CDR1 MGHRA, CDR2 YSYEKL. Deletions cut 0 bases from V and 1 base from J, with 22 bases between. DNA for the CDR3: TGCGCCAGCAGCCAAGAAACAGGGAAGTCCAATATGGGATCCTACAATGAGCAGTTCTTC. Translating it yields CASSQETGKSNMGSYNEQFF.

The chain carries TRBV24-1 and TRBJ2-5, with 10 bases identical to TRBD1. The V segment lost 3 bases and the J segment 5 bases; nucleotides outside the gene matches: 5. Per germline, CDR1 KGHDR and CDR2 SFDVKD. This CDR3 has 15 residues. The CDR3 nucleotides are TGTGCCACCAGTGATGGGGGACAGGGGCGGGAGACCCAGTACTTC. Translation: CATSDGGQGRETQYF.

Only a few counts were recorded for this clone. The J gene is TRBJ1-1, the V gene TRBV2; TRBD1 agrees at 10 bases. The length of the CDR3 is 15 residues. The trim removed 6 bases at V and 4 bases at J, leaving 8 bases unmatched. CDR1 is SNHLY, CDR2 FYNNEI, per germline. The CDR3 here is CASRNRDRGVTEAFF. CDR3 DNA sequence: TGTGCCAGCAGGAATAGGGACAGGGGAGTCACTGAAGCTTTCTTT. Based on the CDR3 plus reference TRBV2 and TRBJ1-1, the full variable domain is EPEVTQTPSHQVTQMGQEVILRCVPISNHLYFYWYRQILGQKVEFLVSFYNNEISEKSEIFDDQFSVERPDGSNFTLKIRSTKLEDSAMYFCASRNRDRGVTEAFFGQGTRLTVV.